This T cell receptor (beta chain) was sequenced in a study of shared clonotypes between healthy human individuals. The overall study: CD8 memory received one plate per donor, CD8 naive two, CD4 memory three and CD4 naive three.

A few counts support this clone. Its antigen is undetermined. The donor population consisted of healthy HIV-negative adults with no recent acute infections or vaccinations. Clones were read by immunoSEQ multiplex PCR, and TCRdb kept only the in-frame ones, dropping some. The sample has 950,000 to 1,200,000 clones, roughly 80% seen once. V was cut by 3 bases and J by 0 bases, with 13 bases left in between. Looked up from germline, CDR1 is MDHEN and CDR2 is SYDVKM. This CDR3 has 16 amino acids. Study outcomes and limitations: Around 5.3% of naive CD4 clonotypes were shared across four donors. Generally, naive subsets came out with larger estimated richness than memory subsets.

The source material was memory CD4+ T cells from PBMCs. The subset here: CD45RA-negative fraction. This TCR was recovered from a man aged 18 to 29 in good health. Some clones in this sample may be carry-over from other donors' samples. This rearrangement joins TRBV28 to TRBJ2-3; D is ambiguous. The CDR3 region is CASSLQYDASTDTQYF. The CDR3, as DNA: TGTGCCAGCAGTTTGCAGTACGACGCTAGCACAGATACGCAGTATTTT.